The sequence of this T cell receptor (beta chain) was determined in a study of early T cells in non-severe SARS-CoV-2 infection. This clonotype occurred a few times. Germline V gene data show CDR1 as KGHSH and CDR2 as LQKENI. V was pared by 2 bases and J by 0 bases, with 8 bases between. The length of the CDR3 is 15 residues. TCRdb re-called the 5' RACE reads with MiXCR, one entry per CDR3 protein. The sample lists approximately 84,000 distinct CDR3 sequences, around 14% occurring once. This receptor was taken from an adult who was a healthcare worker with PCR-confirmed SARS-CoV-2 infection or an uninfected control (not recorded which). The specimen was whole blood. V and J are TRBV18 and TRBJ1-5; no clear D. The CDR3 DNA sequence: TGTGCCAGCTCACCAACAAGCGATAGCAATCAGCCCCAGCATTTT. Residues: CASSPTSDSNQPQHF.